This passage covers 15 T cell receptor beta chains from one sample sequenced in a study of blood T cell repertoires in COVID-19. Only in-frame clones appear in the TCRdb table, and some are missing; sequencing was by immunoSEQ multiplex PCR. The table has over 250,000 clones, approximately 86% seen once; the top ten hold around 2.4%. The sample taken for sequencing was PBMCs or T cells enriched from blood (not recorded which). The source is a woman aged 18-29 years who had recovered from COVID-19.

The chain carries TRBV28 and TRBJ2-2; 8 nucleotides line up with TRBD1. This CDR3 has 15 amino acids. With V trimmed by 2 bases and J by 4 bases, 3 bases remained unmatched. The V gene's germline CDR1 is MDHEN and CDR2 SYDVKM. CDR3 DNA: TGTGCCAGCAGTTTACAGGGGGCGGTCACCGGGGAGCTGTTTTTT. Amino acids: CASSLQGAVTGELFF.

This chain connects TRBV27 to TRBJ2-1; 8 nucleotides align to TRBD2. V trimming: 0 bases; J trimming: 4 bases; junction bases outside the gene matches: 8. This CDR3 is built from 17 residues. The germline gives CDR1 MNHEY, CDR2 SMNVEV (reference sequence). The CDR3 DNA reads TGTGCCAGCAGTTTATCGTGGGCGGGAGGCCTATACAATGAGCAGTTCTTC. Translated: CASSLSWAGGLYNEQFF.

This chain links TRBV9 with TRBJ2-1, with D maybe TRBD1 (6 bases). CDR1 and CDR2 (germline): SGDLS, YYNGEE. There are 16 residues in the CDR3. With 4 bases removed from V and 9 bases from J, the gap between germline ends came to 23 bases. The CDR3 DNA follows: TGTGCCAGCAGCCCAGGGACAAAACCCCTGCCCCTTGAGCAGTTCTTC. Its protein product is CASSPGTKPLPLEQFF.

This clone was found once. The genes are TRBV3-1 (or the pseudogene TRBV3-2) and TRBJ2-1; TRBD2 is a possible D gene (5 bases). The V end lost 8 bases, the J end lost 2 bases, and 16 bases lay between the germline ends. The CDR3 sequence is 15 residues long. Germline CDR1 LGHDT, CDR2 YNNKEL (reference sequence). CDR3 sequence (DNA): TGTGCCAGCTCCTCGGCGGGCGGAACCTACAATGAGCAGTTCTTC. This gives the protein CASSSAGGTYNEQFF.

The gene calls are TRBV6-5 and TRBJ2-5, with TRBD1 identical over 11 bases. J lost 5 bases, V lost 5 bases, and 4 bases had no gene match. The CDR3 runs 14 residues. The germline V gene has CDR1 MNHEY and CDR2 SVGAGI. The CDR3 region has the DNA TGTGCCAGCAGTCCGGGACAGGGGGGGGAGACCCAGTACTTC. Translated, it gives CASSPGQGGETQYF.

The chain recombines TRBV20-1 with TRBJ2-7, with D tentatively TRBD2 (6 bases). The CDR3 has 11 residues. The V end lost 3 bases, the J end lost 3 bases, and 6 bases lay between the germline ends. CDR1 is DFQATT and CDR2 is SNEGSKA in the germline V gene (reference sequence). This CDR3 reads CSASGGYEQYF. In DNA form, the CDR3 reads TGCAGTGCTAGCGGGGGCTACGAGCAGTACTTC.

About this clone: In the same sample, other DNA sequences code for this CDR3. The chain combines TRBV4-1 with TRBJ1-2, with a tentative D call TRBD1 (5 bases). CDR3 length: 14 residues. Deletions cut 3 bases from V and 2 bases from J, with 10 bases between. Germline V gene data show CDR1 as MGHRA and CDR2 as YSYEKL. CDR3 sequence: CASSQEQGNYGYTF. CDR3 coding DNA: TGCGCCAGCAGCCAGGAGCAGGGAAACTATGGCTACACCTTC.

The chain combines TRBV5-5 with TRBJ2-7, with D tentatively TRBD2 (7 bases). Trimming shortened V by 4 bases and J by 6 bases, and 14 bases separated the two germline ends. In germline, CDR1 is SGHKS, CDR2 YYEKEE (reference sequence). This CDR3 is 13 amino acids long. The CDR3 protein is CASSPVGGGEQYF. CDR3 nucleotides: TGTGCCAGCAGCCCGGTAGGGGGGGGCGAGCAGTACTTC.

V gene TRBV2 combines with J gene TRBJ2-3; 11 bases are a match to TRBD1. CDR3 length equals 16 residues. In germline, CDR1 is SNHLY, CDR2 FYNNEI. Trimming took 4 bases from V and 9 from J; bases not matched to a gene: 12. The CDR3 sequence is CASSGDADRGLDTQYF. The CDR3, as DNA: TGTGCCAGCAGTGGGGACGCGGACAGGGGGCTCGACACGCAGTATTTT.

This chain connects TRBV10-2 to TRBJ1-5; 9 bases fit TRBD1. The V and J ends lost 4 bases and 4 bases, in that order; junction bases with no gene match: 8. The CDR3 consists of 16 residues. Germline V gene sequence: CDR1 WSHSY, CDR2 SAAADI. DNA for the CDR3: TGCGCCAGCAGTGCTGACAGGGGGGCCGTTAATCAGCCCCAGCATTTT. Residues: CASSADRGAVNQPQHF.

In this sample, this clone turned up many times. V gene TRBV3-1 (or the pseudogene TRBV3-2) combines with J gene TRBJ2-7; 8 bases match TRBD1. Germline V gene data show CDR1 as LGHDT and CDR2 as YNNKEL (reference sequence). CDR3 length: 16 amino acids. J was trimmed by 0 bases and V by 0 bases; bases with no gene match: 4. CDR3 DNA sequence: TGTGCCAGCAGCCAAGACCGGGACAGGTACTCCTACGAGCAGTACTTC. Protein: CASSQDRDRYSYEQYF.

This clone was detected a few times. The chain combines TRBV5-1 with TRBJ2-5; TRBD1 matches at 9 bases. There are 16 residues in the CDR3. V lost 3 bases and J lost 1; bases outside the gene matches: 7. Germline CDR1 is SGHRS and CDR2 is YFSETQ. The CDR3 loop is CASSSGTGRGQETQYF. The CDR3 nucleotides are TGCGCCAGCAGCTCGGGGACAGGGAGGGGCCAAGAGACCCAGTACTTC.

This clone showed up just once. This sequence joins TRBV25-1 and TRBJ1-5; D might be TRBD1 (6 bases). The germline gives CDR1 MGHDK, CDR2 SYGVNS. The V end was cut by 1 base, the J end by 7 bases, with 17 bases between. This CDR3 is built from 16 residues. The CDR3 reads CASSELGGPPGQPQHF. CDR3 in DNA: TGTGCCAGCAGTGAATTGGGGGGGCCCCCAGGGCAGCCCCAGCATTTT.

This clone occurred a few times. This chain connects TRBV4-3 to TRBJ1-5; 8 bases align to TRBD1. Germline V gives CDR1 LGHNA, CDR2 YSLEER. The CDR3 is 13 amino acids. The V gene end was trimmed by 3 bases and the J gene end by 5 bases; junction bases not matched to a gene: 0. This CDR3 is CASSQTGDQPQHF. The CDR3 DNA follows: TGCGCCAGCAGCCAGACAGGGGATCAGCCCCAGCATTTT.

This sequence joins TRBV7-6 and TRBJ1-3, with D hard to call. The germline V gene has CDR1 SGHVS and CDR2 FNYEAQ. This CDR3 spans 16 amino acids. Trimming took off 1 base at V and 0 bases at J, with 10 bases between the two ends. The DNA of the CDR3 is TGTGCCAGCAGCTTAGGTCAGTGGCACTCTGGAAACACCATATATTTT. Protein product: CASSLGQWHSGNTIYF.